The text below deals with one T cell receptor (beta chain). Its target is unknown. Use of 60 Vbeta and 13 Jbeta primers characterized the PCR. In the original analysis: An analysis that came later counted 80 million or so unique TCR beta chains, around 12 million shared. Assay: immunoSEQ multiplex PCR; the TCRdb copy retains only in-frame clones and omits some. The D gene and trimming were derived from the DNA, and the V and J assignments and clone size from that table. The table records about 93,000 clones, about 82% of them present only once. Donors likely had unrecorded immune exposures despite being nominally healthy when sampled. Trimming left V 0 bases short and J 9 bases short, with 12 bases between. Germline V lookup: CDR1 LGHNA, CDR2 YSLEER. The CDR3 consists of 14 residues. This entry is derived from a study of cytomegalovirus exposure and HLA in healthy donors. Study-wide findings and caveats: With further analysis later on, most CMV-associated TCR beta chains appeared HLA-restricted.

This clonotype originated in a man aged 25 to 40 in good health and CMV-seronegative. The chain has TRBV4-3 and TRBJ2-4, with TRBD1 as a possible D gene (5 bases). The sequenced material came from PBMCs. In DNA form, the CDR3 reads TGCGCCAGCAGCCAAGATAAAAGGGGTGCCATTCAGTACTTC. Amino acids: CASSQDKRGAIQYF.